This T cell receptor beta chain derives from a study of cytomegalovirus exposure and HLA in healthy donors. Data came from immunoSEQ multiplex PCR; TCRdb stores just in-frame clones and leaves some out. This sample has roughly 300,000 clones, with roughly 88% found just once. Germline V gives CDR1 LNHDA, CDR2 SQIVND (reference sequence). The V segment lost 10 bases and the J segment 3 bases; nucleotides outside the gene matches: 6. This CDR3 has 13 amino acids. From the roughly 120-subject validation cohort, which was separate from the roughly 700-subject first cohort, the donors were drawn. This sequence was found in a young woman in good health and CMV-seronegative. The genes are TRBV19 and TRBJ1-1; 9 nucleotides agree with TRBD1. The specimen was PBMCs. The CDR3 is CATQGAGYTEAFF. Written as DNA, the CDR3 is TGTGCCACACAGGGGGCGGGGTACACTGAAGCTTTCTTT.